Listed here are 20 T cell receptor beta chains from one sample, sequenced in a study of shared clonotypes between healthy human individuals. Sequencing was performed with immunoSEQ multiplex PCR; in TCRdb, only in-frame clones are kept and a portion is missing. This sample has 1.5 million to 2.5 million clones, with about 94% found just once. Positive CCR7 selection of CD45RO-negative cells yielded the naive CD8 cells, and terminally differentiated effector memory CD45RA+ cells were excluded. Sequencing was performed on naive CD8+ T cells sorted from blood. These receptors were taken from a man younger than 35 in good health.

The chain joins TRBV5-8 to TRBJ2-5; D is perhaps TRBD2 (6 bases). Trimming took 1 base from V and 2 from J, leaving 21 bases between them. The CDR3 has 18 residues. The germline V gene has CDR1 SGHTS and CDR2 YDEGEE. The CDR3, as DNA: TGTGCCAGCAGCTTGCGCCATGTGGGGGTCAGCGGGCAAGAGACCCAGTACTTC. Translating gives CASSLRHVGVSGQETQYF. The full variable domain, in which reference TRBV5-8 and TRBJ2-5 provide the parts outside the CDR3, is EAGVTQSPTHLIKTRGQQATLRCSPISGHTSVYWYQQALGLGLQFLLWYDEGEERNRGNFPPRFSGRQFPNYSSELNVNALELEDSALYLCASSLRHVGVSGQETQYFGPGTRLLVL.

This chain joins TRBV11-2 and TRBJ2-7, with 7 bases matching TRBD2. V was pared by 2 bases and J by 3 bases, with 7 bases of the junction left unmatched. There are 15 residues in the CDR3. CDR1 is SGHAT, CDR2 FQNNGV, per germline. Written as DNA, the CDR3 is TGTGCCAGCAGCTTAATCTCTAGCGGTTACTACGAGCAGTACTTC. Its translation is CASSLISSGYYEQYF.

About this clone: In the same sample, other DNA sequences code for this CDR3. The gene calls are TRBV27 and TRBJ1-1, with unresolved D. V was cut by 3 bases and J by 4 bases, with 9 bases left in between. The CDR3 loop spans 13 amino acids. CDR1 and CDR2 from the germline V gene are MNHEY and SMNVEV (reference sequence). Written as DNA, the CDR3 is TGTGCCAGCAGTTTCGGTGGTGGCACTGAAGCTTTCTTT. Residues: CASSFGGGTEAFF.

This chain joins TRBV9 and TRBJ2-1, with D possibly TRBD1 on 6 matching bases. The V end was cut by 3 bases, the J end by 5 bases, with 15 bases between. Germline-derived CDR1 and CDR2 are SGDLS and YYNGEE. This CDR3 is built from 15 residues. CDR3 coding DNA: TGTGCCAGCAGCGAACAGGGAAATCGGGACAATGAGCAGTTCTTC. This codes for CASSEQGNRDNEQFF.

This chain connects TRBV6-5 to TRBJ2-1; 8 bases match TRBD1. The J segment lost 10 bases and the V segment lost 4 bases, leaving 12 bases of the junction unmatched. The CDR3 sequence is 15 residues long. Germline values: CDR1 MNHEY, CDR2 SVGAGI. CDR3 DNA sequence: TGTGCCAGCAGTTCAGACAGGGGAAATATTTGGGAGCAGTTCTTC. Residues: CASSSDRGNIWEQFF.

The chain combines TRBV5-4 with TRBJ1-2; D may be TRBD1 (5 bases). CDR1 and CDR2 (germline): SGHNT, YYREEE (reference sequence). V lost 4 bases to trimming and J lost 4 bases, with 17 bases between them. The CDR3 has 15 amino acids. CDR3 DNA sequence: TGTGCCAGCAGCGCCGGGGCCGACGAAACCTATGGCTACACCTTC. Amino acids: CASSAGADETYGYTF. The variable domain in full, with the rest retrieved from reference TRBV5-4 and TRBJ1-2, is ETGVTQSPTHLIKTRGQQVTLRCSSQSGHNTVSWYQQALGQGPQFIFQYYREEENGRGNFPPRFSGLQFPNYSSELNVNALELDDSALYLCASSAGADETYGYTFGSGTRLTVV.

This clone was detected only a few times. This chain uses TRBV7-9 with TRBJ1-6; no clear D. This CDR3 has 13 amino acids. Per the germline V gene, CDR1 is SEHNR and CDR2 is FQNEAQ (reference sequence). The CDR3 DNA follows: TGTGCTACTAGGAGGAAACGGGATTCACCCCTCCACTTT. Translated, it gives CATRRKRDSPLHF.

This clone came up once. The CDR3 loop reads CASSLLQGPTNEKLFF. DNA of the CDR3: TGTGCCAGCAGTTTATTACAGGGTCCAACTAATGAAAAACTGTTTTTT. The chain employs TRBV28 and TRBJ1-4; D may be TRBD1 (6 bases). The CDR3 length is 16 residues. Trimming removed 1 base at V and 0 bases at J, with 9 bases between. Germline-derived CDR1 and CDR2 are MDHEN and SYDVKM. Together with reference TRBV28 and TRBJ1-4, the CDR3 gives the full variable domain: DVKVTQSSRYLVKRTGEKVFLECVQDMDHENMFWYRQDPGLGLRLIYFSYDVKMKEKGDIPEGYSVSREKKERFSLILESASTNQTSMYLCASSLLQGPTNEKLFFGSGTQLSVL.

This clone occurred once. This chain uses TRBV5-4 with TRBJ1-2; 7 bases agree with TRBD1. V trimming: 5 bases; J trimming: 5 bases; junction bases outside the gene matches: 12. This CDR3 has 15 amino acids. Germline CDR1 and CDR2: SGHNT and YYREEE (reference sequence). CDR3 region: CASSWKEGGGYGYTF. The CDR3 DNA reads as TGTGCCAGCAGTTGGAAAGAAGGGGGCGGGTATGGCTACACCTTC.

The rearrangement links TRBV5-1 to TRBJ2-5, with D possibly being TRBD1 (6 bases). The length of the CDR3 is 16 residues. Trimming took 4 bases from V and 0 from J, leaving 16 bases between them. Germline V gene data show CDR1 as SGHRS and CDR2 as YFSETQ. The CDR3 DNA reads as TGCGCCAGCAGCCTTTACAGGGCGTCCAACCAAGAGACCCAGTACTTC. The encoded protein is CASSLYRASNQETQYF.

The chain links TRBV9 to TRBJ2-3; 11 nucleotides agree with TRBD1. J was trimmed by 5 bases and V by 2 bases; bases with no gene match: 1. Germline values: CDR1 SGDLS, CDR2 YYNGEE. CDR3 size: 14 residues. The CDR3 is CASSVGQGEDTQYF. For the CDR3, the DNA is TGTGCCAGCAGCGTGGGACAGGGGGAAGATACGCAGTATTTT.

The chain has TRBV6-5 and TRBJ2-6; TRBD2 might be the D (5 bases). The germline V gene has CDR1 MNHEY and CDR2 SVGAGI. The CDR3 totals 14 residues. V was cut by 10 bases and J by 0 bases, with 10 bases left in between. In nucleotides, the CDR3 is TGTGCCACCCAGGACTTCTCTGGGGCCAACGTCCTGACTTTC. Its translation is CATQDFSGANVLTF.

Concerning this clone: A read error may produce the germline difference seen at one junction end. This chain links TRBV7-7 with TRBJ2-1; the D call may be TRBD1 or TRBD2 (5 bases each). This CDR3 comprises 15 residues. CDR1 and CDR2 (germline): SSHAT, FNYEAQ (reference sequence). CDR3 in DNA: TGTGCTAGCAGCCTAGGGGACGGTCCACACAATGAGCAGTTCTTC. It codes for CASSLGDGPHNEQFF.

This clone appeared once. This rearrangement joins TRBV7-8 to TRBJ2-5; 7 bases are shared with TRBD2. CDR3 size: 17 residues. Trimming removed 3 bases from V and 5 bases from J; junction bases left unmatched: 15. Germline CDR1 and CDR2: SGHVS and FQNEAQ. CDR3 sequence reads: CASSLDGRRDVGETQYF. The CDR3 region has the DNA TGTGCCAGCAGCTTGGACGGGAGGAGGGACGTGGGGGAGACCCAGTACTTC.

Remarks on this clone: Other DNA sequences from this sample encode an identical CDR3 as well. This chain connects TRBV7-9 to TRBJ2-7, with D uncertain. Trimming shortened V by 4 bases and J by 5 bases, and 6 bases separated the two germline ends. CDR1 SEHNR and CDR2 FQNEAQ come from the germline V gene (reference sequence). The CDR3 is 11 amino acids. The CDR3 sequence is CASSWADEQYF. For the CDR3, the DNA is TGTGCCAGCAGCTGGGCGGACGAGCAGTACTTC.

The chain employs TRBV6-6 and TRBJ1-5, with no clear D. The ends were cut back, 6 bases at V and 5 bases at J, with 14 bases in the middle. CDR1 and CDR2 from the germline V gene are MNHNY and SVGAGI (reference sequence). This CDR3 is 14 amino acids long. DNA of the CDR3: TGTGCCAGCAGCTTCAGCGAGGGAGATCAGCCCCAGCATTTT. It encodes CASSFSEGDQPQHF.

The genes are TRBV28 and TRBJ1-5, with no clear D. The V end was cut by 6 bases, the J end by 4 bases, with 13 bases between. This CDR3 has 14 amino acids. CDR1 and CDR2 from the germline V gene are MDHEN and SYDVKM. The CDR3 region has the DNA TGTGCCAGCAGCACCCGGGTTTGGAATCAGCCCCAGCATTTT. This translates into CASSTRVWNQPQHF.

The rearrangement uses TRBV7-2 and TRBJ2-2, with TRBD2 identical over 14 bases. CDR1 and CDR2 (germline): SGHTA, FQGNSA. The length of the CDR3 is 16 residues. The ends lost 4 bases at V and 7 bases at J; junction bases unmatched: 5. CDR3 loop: CASSWGLAGDFGELFF. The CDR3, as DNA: TGTGCCAGCAGCTGGGGACTAGCGGGAGACTTCGGGGAGCTGTTTTTT.

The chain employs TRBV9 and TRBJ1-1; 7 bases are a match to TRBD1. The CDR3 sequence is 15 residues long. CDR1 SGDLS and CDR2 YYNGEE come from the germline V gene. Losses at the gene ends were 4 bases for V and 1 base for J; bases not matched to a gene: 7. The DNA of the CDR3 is TGTGCCAGCAGCACAGGGACAGATCCGAACACTGAAGCTTTCTTT. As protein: CASSTGTDPNTEAFF.

The CDR3 region has the DNA TGTGCCAGCAGCGGTGGGGGGAATTCACCCCTCCACTTT. It translates to CASSGGGNSPLHF. V usage is TRBV9 and J usage is TRBJ1-6; TRBD1 might be the D (5 bases). CDR3 size: 13 residues. The V end was cut by 3 bases, the J end by 7 bases, with 8 bases between. Germline CDR1 and CDR2: SGDLS and YYNGEE.